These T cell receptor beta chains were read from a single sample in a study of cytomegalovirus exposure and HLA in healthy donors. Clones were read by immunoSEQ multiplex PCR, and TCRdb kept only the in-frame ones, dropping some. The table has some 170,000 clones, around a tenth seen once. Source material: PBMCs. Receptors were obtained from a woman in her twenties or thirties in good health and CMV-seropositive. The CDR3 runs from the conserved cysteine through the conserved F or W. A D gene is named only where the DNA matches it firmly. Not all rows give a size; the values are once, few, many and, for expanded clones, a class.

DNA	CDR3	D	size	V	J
TGTGCCAGCAGCCCAGACAGTTTCAACACTGAAGCTTTCTTT	CASSPDSFNTEAFF	NA	few	TRBV7-2	TRBJ1-1
TGTGCCAGCAGCGTACAAGGGGGCGCGCGCAATGAGCAGTTCTTC	CASSVQGGARNEQFF	TRBD1	few	TRBV9	TRBJ2-1
TGCGCCAGCAGCTTCGTTCCTCCAGGGACTTCTATGGATGAGCAGTTCTTC	CASSFVPPGTSMDEQFF	NA	NA	TRBV5-1	TRBJ2-1
TGTGCCAGCAGCCCCACGCGGCGCTATGGCTACACCTTC	CASSPTRRYGYTF	NA	few	TRBV4-2	TRBJ1-2
TGTGCCAGCAGTCACAACAGGGGGAGCTCCTGCGAGCAGTACTTC	CASSHNRGSSCEQYF	TRBD1	few	TRBV6-5	TRBJ2-7
TGTGCCAGCAGTGAAGGGCGGAGGCACGAGCAGTACTTC	CASSEGRRHEQYF	NA	many	TRBV2	TRBJ2-7
TGTGCCAGCAGCCCACTCATGAACACTGAAGCTTTCTTT	CASSPLMNTEAFF	NA	NA	TRBV9	TRBJ1-1
TGTGCCAGCAGCTCAGACAGGGGCGCGGTCGGAAAACTGTTTTTT	CASSSDRGAVGKLFF	TRBD1	NA	TRBV5-8	TRBJ1-4
TGCACCAGCAGCCAAGATTGGCTAGCGTTGAACACCGGGGAGCTGTTTTTT	CTSSQDWLALNTGELFF	NA	few	TRBV1	TRBJ2-2
TGCGCCAGCAGCTTGGCCAGGGGGGCAGAAAAACTGTTTTTT	CASSLARGAEKLFF	TRBD1	few	TRBV5-1	TRBJ1-4
TGCGCCAGCAGACAAGCCGGGACTAGCGGGTACGAGCAGTACTTC	CASRQAGTSGYEQYF	TRBD2	NA	TRBV10-2	TRBJ2-7
TGTGCCAGTAGTGCGCTAGCGACCTACAATGAGCAGTTCTTC	CASSALATYNEQFF	NA	NA	TRBV19	TRBJ2-1
TGCGCCAGCAGCTTGCTAGGCGAGTATGGCTACACCTTC	CASSLLGEYGYTF	NA	few	TRBV5-1	TRBJ1-2
TGTGCCAGCAGTTACTCGGAGGGAGGGGGAGATCAGCCCCAGCATTTT	CASSYSEGGGDQPQHF	NA	few	TRBV6-6	TRBJ1-5
TGTGCCAGCAGTCCAGCGGGAGGGCAGACCCAGTACTTC	CASSPAGGQTQYF	TRBD2	few	TRBV2	TRBJ2-5
TGTGCCAGCACTGGGGGCCGGGGGGGTGCAACTAATGAAAAACTGTTTTTT	CASTGGRGGATNEKLFF	NA	NA	TRBV7-9	TRBJ1-4
TGTGCCAGCAGCTTAGGGGTAGGACTAGCGGGCTCCGGGGATGAGCAGTTCTTC	CASSLGVGLAGSGDEQFF	TRBD2	few	TRBV13	TRBJ2-1